The sequence of this T cell receptor beta chain was determined in a study of blood T cell repertoires in COVID-19 (dated by TCRdb to 2018 to 2021). As for the study more broadly: Samples from collaborators originated in the United States, Italy and Spain and spanned both the acute and convalescent phases of COVID-19. The prospective study material was composed of cDNA or gDNA derived from T cells, B-cell-depleted T cells, or PBMCs. Nearly every sample came with metadata listing a de-identified subject ID, COVID-19 status, age in years and sex. Samples came from the ongoing ImmuneRACE study (first 160 participants) plus 1,254 subjects from 6 global collaborators. Deeply sampled blood TCRbeta repertoires from subjects exposed to, actively infected with, or recovered from COVID-19 were included in the dataset. Where available, HLA class I and class II types were obtained from metadata supplied by the sample provider rather than from assay-based typing. The repertoires were released in a freely available public database meant as a resource for research on the immune response to SARS-CoV-2.

The CDR1 and CDR2 encoded by the germline V gene are LGHNA and YSLEER. V is pruned by 0 bases and J by 7 bases, leaving 5 bases of the junction without a gene match. Reading from cysteine to phenylalanine, the CDR3 counts 15 amino acids. Left in the record is the CDR3 DNA by itself, 45 bases read in frame from the first base. Collaborating institutions collected whole blood in K2EDTA tubes following their own protocols. Collaborator samples were shipped for TCRbeta analysis as frozen whole blood, isolated PBMCs, or DNA extracted from either sample type. A note on this clone: It lacks a known antigen. No quality values exist for individual bases; no much larger clone is one base distant.

What the study reported, not specific to this receptor: Clinical and demographic metadata were provided uncurated, with the amount varying by source and participant.

TCRbeta CDR3 regions were amplified from genomic DNA by means of the immunoSEQ Assay, a bias-controlled multiplex PCR. In the source study's methods: The number of nucleated cells in each sample was estimated from the amplification of reference gene primers within the assay. Sequence reads were collapsed and filtered to measure the absolute abundance of every unique TCRbeta CDR3 rearrangement. For each sample, productive Simpson clonality was calculated as the square root of Simpson's diversity index across productive rearrangements. This is the immuneACCESS table as TCRdb keeps it, with only in-frame sequences that have V and J called. A part of the clones is gone; compared with another copy, unresolved V genes explain less than half, and the rest is unexplained. V and J calls and clone size are those listed in that table; D and trimming were worked out from the DNA. This sample holds tens of thousands of clones; approximately 87% were observed only once. About a sixth of the sample comes from the top ten.

This chain is built from TRBV4-3 and TRBJ2-4, and TRBD2 aligns with 8 junction nucleotides. The TCR originated in an elderly man in a cohort sampled during active COVID-19. Sequenced input: peripheral blood. The DNA sequence reads TGCGCCAGCAGCCAAGATTTGCGGGGGGACAACATTCAGTACTTC. It translates as CASSQDLRGDNIQYF.